This is a list of T cell receptor beta chains from one sample in a study of T-cell memory formation after mild COVID-19. TCRdb analysed the 5' RACE reads with MiXCR anew, one entry per CDR3 protein. The profile shows 300,000 to 350,000 distinct CDR3 sequences, over 10% of them singletons. Sequencing was performed on PBMCs or a T cell subset sorted from them (not recorded which). The receptor source for this set is a young man who had mild COVID-19 (a few samples of this study predate the infection). Cell type and time point are not known. The CDR3 runs from the conserved cysteine through the conserved F or W. The D gene is left open where the match is weak. Where a row states a size, it is once, few, many or the class of an expanded clone; other rows omit it.

cdr3_nt,cdr3_aa,v_call,d_call,clone_size,j_call,cdr3_length
TGTGCCAGCAGTTATAGGGGGCAGGATTCACCCCTCCACTTT,CASSYRGQDSPLHF,TRBV6-5,TRBD1,-,TRBJ1-6,14
TGTGCCAGCAGTTCCATCGGTGGCTACACCTTC,CASSSIGGYTF,TRBV28,-,few,TRBJ1-2,11
TGTGCCAGCAGCTTGTCACTAGCGGGGGGGGTAGAGACCCAGTACTTC,CASSLSLAGGVETQYF,TRBV7-2,TRBD2,-,TRBJ2-5,16
TGTGCCAGCAGCGTGGGCAGTGTACTTTACAATGAGCAGTTCTTC,CASSVGSVLYNEQFF,TRBV9,-,few,TRBJ2-1,15
TGCGCCAGCAGCTTGGACTCACTAGCGACCACAGATACGCAGTATTTT,CASSLDSLATTDTQYF,TRBV5-1,TRBD2,-,TRBJ2-3,16
TGCAGTGCTACTTACCTGTCAGATACGCAGTATTTT,CSATYLSDTQYF,TRBV20-1,-,few,TRBJ2-3,12
TGTGCCAGCAGCCGGGACAATTGGGAGACCCAGTACTTC,CASSRDNWETQYF,TRBV11-3,-,few,TRBJ2-5,13
TGTGCCACCAGTGACGACAGGGACGAGCAGTACTTC,CATSDDRDEQYF,TRBV24-1,TRBD1,-,TRBJ2-7,12
TGTGCCAGCTCACGAGACAGGGGATCAGGAAACACCATATATTTT,CASSRDRGSGNTIYF,TRBV18,TRBD1,few,TRBJ1-3,15
TGCAGTGCCGGAGGAGACGGATCCTACGAGCAGTACTTC,CSAGGDGSYEQYF,TRBV20-1,-,-,TRBJ2-7,13
TGTGCCAGCAGCTTAGCGAGCCAGGGCGCCAAAAACATTCAGTACTTC,CASSLASQGAKNIQYF,TRBV7-2,-,medium-sized,TRBJ2-4,16
TGTGCCAGCAGCTTCCATCGGGTCTACCAAGAGACCCAGTACTTC,CASSFHRVYQETQYF,TRBV5-8,-,-,TRBJ2-5,15
TGTGCCAGCTCACAGTCAGTGAACACCGGGGAGCTGTTTTTT,CASSQSVNTGELFF,TRBV18,-,-,TRBJ2-2,14
TGTGCCAGCAGCTTAGGGTCCCTTACAGGGGTGGATCAGCCCCAGCATTTT,CASSLGSLTGVDQPQHF,TRBV7-9,TRBD1,-,TRBJ1-5,17